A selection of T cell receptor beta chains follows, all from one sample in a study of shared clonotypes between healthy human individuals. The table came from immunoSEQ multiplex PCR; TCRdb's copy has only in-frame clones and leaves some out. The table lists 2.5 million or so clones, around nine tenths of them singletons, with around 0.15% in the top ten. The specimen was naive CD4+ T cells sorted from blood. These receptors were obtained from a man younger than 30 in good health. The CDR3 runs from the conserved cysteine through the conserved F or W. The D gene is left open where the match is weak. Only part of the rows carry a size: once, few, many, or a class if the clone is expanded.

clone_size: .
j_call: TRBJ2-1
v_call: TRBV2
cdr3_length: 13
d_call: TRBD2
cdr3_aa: CASSRGGPYEQFF
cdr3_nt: TGTGCCAGCAGCCGGGGGGGCCCTTATGAGCAGTTCTTC

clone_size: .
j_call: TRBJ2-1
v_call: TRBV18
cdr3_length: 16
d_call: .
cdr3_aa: CASSGTGTGSYNEQFF
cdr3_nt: TGTGCCAGCTCCGGAACCGGGACGGGCTCCTACAATGAGCAGTTCTTC

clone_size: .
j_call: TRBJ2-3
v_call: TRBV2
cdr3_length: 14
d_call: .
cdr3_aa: CASKRRQGTDTQYF
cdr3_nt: TGTGCCAGCAAACGTAGGCAGGGCACAGATACGCAGTATTTT

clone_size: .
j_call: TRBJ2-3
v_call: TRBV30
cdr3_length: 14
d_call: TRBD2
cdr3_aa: CASTSGASIDTQYF
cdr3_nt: TGTGCCAGTACTAGCGGAGCAAGTATAGATACGCAGTATTTT

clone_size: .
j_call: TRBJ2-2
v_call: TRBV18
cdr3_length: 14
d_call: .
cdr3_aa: CASSVAGNTGELFF
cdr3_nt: TGTGCCAGCTCAGTGGCAGGGAACACCGGGGAGCTGTTTTTT

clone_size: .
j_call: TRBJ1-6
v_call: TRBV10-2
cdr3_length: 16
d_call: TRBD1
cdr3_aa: CASSESETGRRSPLHF
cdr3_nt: TGCGCCAGCAGTGAGTCGGAGACAGGGAGACGATCACCCCTCCACTTT

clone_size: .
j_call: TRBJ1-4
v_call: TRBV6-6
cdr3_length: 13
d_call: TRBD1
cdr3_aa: CASTLTGNEKLFF
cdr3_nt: TGTGCCAGCACCTTGACAGGGAATGAAAAACTGTTTTTT

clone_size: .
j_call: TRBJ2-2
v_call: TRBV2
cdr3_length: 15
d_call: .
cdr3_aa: CASSEARARTGELFF
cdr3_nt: TGTGCCAGCAGTGAAGCCCGGGCGCGCACCGGGGAGCTGTTTTTT

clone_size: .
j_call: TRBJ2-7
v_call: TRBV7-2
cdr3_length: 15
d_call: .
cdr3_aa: CASSQNVLVAYEQYF
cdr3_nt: TGTGCCAGCAGTCAAAACGTACTAGTCGCCTACGAGCAGTACTTC

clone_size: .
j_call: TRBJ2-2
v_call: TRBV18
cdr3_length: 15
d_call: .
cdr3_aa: CASSPPGSYTGELFF
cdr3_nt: TGTGCCAGCTCACCACCGGGCAGCTACACCGGGGAGCTGTTTTTT

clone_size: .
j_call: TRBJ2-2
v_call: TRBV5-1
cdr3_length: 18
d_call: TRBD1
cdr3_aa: CASRRVNDRGPYTGELFF
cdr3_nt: TGCGCCAGCAGACGGGTCAATGACAGGGGGCCTTACACCGGGGAGCTGTTTTTT

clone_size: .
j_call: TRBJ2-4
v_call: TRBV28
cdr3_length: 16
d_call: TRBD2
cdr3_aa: CASSFGPGGAKNIQYF
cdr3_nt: TGTGCCAGCAGTTTTGGGCCGGGGGGAGCCAAAAACATTCAGTACTTC

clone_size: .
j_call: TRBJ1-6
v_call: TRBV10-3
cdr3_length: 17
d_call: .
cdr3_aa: CAISEAAGPISGSPLHF
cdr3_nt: TGTGCCATCAGTGAGGCGGCAGGGCCCATTTCGGGTTCACCCCTCCACTTT

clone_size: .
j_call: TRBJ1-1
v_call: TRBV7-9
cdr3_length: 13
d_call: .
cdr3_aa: CASSPRAGAEAFF
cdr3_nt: TGTGCCAGCAGCCCGAGAGCCGGCGCTGAAGCTTTCTTT

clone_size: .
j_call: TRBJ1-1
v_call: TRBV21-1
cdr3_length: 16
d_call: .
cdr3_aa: CAAIVLLPGPKTEAFF
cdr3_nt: TGTGCCGCGATAGTACTCCTGCCCGGACCGAAAACTGAAGCTTTCTTT

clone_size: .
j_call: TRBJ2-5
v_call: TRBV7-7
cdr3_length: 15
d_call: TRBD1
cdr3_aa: CASSFGTAREETQYF
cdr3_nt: TGTGCTAGCAGCTTTGGGACAGCCAGGGAAGAGACCCAGTACTTC

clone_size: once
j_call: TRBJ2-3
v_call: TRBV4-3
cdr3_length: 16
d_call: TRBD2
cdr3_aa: CASSQGAGGSTDTQYF
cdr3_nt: TGCGCCAGCAGCCAAGGTGCGGGAGGGAGCACAGATACGCAGTATTTT

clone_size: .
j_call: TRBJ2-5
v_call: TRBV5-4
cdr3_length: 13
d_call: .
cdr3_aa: CASSPEPQGTQYF
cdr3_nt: TGTGCCAGCAGCCCCGAGCCGCAAGGGACCCAGTACTTC

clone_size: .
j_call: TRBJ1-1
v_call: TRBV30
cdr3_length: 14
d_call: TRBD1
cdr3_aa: CAWGSGTAARGAFF
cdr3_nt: TGTGCCTGGGGTTCCGGGACAGCCGCCCGGGGGGCTTTCTTT

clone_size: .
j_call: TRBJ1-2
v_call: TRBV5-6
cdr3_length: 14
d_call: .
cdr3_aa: CASSLVSELYGYTF
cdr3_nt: TGTGCCAGCAGCTTGGTATCGGAGCTATATGGCTACACCTTC

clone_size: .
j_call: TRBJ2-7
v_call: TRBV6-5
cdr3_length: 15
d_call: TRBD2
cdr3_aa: CASSYSGGAPHEQYF
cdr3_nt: TGTGCCAGCAGCTATAGCGGGGGGGCTCCTCACGAGCAGTACTTC

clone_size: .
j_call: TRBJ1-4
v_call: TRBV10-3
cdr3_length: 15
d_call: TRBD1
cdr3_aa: CAISESGPGGEKLFF
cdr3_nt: TGTGCCATCAGTGAGTCAGGCCCAGGGGGTGAAAAACTGTTTTTT

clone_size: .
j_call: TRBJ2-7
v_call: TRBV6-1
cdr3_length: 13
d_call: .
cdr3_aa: CASSDYGPYEQYF
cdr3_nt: TGTGCCAGCAGTGATTACGGACCCTACGAGCAGTACTTC

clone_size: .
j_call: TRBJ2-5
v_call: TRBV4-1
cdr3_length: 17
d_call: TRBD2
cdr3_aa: CASSQGTSGGAARTQYF
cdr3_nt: TGCGCCAGCAGCCAAGGGACTAGCGGGGGGGCGGCCAGGACCCAGTACTTC

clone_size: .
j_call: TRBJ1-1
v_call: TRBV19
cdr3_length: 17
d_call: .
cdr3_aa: CASSPPLRGHRKTEAFF
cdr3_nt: TGTGCCAGTAGTCCCCCCCTCCGGGGCCACAGGAAGACTGAAGCTTTCTTT

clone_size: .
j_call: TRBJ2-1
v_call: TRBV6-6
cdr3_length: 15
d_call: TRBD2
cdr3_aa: CASSPGASGSGEQFF
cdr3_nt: TGTGCCAGCAGTCCCGGTGCTAGCGGGAGCGGGGAGCAGTTCTTC

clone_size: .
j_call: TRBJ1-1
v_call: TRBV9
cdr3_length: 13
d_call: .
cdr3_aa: CASSVVPDTEAFF
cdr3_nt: TGTGCCAGCAGCGTAGTGCCGGACACTGAAGCTTTCTTT